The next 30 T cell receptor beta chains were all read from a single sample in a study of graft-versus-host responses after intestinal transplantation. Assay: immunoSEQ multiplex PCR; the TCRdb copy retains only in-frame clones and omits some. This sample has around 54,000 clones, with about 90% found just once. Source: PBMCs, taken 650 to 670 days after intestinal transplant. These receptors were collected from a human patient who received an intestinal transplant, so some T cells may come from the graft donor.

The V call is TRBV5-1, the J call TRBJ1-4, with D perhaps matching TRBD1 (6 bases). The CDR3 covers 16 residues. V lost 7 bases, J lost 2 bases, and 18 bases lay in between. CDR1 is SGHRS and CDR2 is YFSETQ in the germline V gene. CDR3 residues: CASHEDLDRTNEKLFF. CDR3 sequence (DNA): TGCGCCAGCCACGAGGACCTTGACAGGACTAATGAAAAACTGTTTTTT.

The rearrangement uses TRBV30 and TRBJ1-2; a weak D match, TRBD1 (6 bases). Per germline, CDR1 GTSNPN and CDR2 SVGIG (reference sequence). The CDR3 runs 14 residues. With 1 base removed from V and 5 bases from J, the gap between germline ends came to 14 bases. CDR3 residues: CAWSDREDRYGYTF. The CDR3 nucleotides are TGTGCCTGGAGTGACAGGGAAGATCGGTATGGCTACACCTTC.

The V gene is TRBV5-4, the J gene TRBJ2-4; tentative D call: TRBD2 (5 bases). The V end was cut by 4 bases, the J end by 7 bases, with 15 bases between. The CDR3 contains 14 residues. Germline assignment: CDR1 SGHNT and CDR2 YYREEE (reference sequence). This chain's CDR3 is CASSQWDGENIQYF. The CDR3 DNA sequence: TGTGCCAGCAGCCAGTGGGATGGGGAGAACATTCAGTACTTC. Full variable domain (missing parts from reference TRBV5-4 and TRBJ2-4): ETGVTQSPTHLIKTRGQQVTLRCSSQSGHNTVSWYQQALGQGPQFIFQYYREEENGRGNFPPRFSGLQFPNYSSELNVNALELDDSALYLCASSQWDGENIQYFGAGTRLSVL.

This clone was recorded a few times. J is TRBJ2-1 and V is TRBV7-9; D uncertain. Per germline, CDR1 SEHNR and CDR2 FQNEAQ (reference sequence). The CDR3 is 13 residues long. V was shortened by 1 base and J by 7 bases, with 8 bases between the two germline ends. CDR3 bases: TGTGCCAGCAGCTTAGGTTCCGGTAATGAGCAGTTCTTC. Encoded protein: CASSLGSGNEQFF.

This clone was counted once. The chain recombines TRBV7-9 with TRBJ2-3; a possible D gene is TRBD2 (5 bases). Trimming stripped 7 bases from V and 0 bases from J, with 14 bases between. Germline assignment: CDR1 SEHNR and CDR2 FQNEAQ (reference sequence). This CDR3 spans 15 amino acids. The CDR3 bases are TGTGCCAGCAACGAGGGAAGGACTAGCACAGATACGCAGTATTTT. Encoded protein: CASNEGRTSTDTQYF.

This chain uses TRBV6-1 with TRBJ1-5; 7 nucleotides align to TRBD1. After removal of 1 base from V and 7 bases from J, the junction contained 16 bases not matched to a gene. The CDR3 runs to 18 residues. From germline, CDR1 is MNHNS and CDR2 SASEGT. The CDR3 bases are TGTGCCAGCAGTGAAGACCCTCCAGGGGGGGCAGAGTGGCAGCCCCAGCATTTT. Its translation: CASSEDPPGGAEWQPQHF.

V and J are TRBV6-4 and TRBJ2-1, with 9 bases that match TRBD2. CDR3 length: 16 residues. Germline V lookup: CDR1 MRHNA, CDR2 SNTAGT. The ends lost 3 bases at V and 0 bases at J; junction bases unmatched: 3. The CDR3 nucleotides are TGTGCCAGCAGTGATCTAGCGGGGAGCTCCTACAATGAGCAGTTCTTC. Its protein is CASSDLAGSSYNEQFF.

CDR3 residues: CASSADSNSGNTIYF. As DNA, the CDR3 is TGTGCCAGCAGTGCGGACAGTAACTCTGGAAACACCATATATTTT. The J gene is TRBJ1-3, the V gene TRBV2, with a possible D match to TRBD1 (6 bases). The length of the CDR3 is 15 residues. Germline lookup yields CDR1 SNHLY and CDR2 FYNNEI. Trimming pared 4 bases from V and 0 bases from J, leaving 10 bases between.

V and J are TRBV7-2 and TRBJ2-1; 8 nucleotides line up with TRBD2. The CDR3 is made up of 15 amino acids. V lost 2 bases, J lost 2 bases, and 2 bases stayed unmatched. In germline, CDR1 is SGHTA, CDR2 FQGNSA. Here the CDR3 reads CASSLSAGAYNEQFF. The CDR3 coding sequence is TGTGCCAGCAGCTTATCAGCGGGGGCCTACAATGAGCAGTTCTTC.

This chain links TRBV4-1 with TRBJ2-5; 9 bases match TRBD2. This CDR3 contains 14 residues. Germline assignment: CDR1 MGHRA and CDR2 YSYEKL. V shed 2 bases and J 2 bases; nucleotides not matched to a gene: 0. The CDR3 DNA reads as TGCGCCAGCAGCCAAAGCGGGGGGCAAGAGACCCAGTACTTC. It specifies CASSQSGGQETQYF.

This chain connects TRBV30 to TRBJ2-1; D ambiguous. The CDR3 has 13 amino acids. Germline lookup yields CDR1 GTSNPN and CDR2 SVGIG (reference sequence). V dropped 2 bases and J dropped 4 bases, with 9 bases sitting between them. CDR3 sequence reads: CAWSKWQYNEQFF. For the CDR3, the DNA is TGTGCCTGGAGTAAGTGGCAGTACAATGAGCAGTTCTTC.

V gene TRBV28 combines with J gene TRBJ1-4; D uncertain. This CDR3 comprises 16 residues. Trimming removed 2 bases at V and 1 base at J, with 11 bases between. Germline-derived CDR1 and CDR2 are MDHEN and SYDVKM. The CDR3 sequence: CASSLKGEGTNEKLFF. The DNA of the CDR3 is TGTGCCAGCAGTTTAAAAGGTGAGGGAACTAATGAAAAACTGTTTTTT. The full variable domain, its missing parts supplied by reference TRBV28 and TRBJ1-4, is DVKVTQSSRYLVKRTGEKVFLECVQDMDHENMFWYRQDPGLGLRLIYFSYDVKMKEKGDIPEGYSVSREKKERFSLILESASTNQTSMYLCASSLKGEGTNEKLFFGSGTQLSVL.

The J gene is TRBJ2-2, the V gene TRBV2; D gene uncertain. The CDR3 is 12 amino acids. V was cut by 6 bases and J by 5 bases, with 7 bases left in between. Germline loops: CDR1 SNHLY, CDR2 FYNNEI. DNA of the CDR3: TGTGCCAGCAGCACCGGGACCGGGGAGCTGTTTTTT. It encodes CASSTGTGELFF. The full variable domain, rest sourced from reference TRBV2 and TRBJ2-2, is EPEVTQTPSHQVTQMGQEVILRCVPISNHLYFYWYRQILGQKVEFLVSFYNNEISEKSEIFDDQFSVERPDGSNFTLKIRSTKLEDSAMYFCASSTGTGELFFGEGSRLTVL.

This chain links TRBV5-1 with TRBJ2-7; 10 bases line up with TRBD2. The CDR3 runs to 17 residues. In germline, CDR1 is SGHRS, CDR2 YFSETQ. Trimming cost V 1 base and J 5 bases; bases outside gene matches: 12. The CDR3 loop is CASSLSSGGLMGDEQYF. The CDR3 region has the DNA TGCGCCAGCAGCTTGAGTAGCGGGGGGCTTATGGGCGACGAGCAGTACTTC.

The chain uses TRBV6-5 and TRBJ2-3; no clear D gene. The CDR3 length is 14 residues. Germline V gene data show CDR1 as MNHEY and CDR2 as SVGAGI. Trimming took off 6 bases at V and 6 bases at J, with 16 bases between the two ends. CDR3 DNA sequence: TGTGCCAGCAGGAACAATCCAACCGGGGATACGCAGTATTTT. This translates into CASRNNPTGDTQYF.

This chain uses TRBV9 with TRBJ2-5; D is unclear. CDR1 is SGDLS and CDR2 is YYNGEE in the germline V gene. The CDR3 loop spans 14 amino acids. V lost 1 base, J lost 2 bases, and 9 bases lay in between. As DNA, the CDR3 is TGTGCCAGCAGCGTATTTGGGAATCAAGAGACCCAGTACTTC. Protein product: CASSVFGNQETQYF. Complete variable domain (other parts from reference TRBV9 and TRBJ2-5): DSGVTQTPKHLITATGQRVTLRCSPRSGDLSVYWYQQSLDQGLQFLIQYYNGEERAKGNILERFSAQQFPDLHSELNLSSLELGDSALYFCASSVFGNQETQYFGPGTRLLVL.

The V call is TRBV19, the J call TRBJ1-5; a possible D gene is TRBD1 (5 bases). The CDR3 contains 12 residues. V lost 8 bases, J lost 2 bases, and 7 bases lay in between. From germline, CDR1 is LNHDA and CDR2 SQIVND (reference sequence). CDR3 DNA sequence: TGTGCCAGTTCACAGGGCAATCAGCCCCAGCATTTT. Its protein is CASSQGNQPQHF.

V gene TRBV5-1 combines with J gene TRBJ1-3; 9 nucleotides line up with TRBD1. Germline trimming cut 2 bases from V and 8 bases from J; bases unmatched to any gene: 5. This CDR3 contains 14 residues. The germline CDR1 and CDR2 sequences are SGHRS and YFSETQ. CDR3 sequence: CASSFAGQGHTIYF. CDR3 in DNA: TGCGCCAGCAGCTTTGCGGGACAGGGACACACCATATATTTT.

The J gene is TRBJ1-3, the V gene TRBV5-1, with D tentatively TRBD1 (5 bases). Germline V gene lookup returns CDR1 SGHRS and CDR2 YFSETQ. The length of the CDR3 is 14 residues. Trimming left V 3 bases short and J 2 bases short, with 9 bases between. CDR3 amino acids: CASSWDGTGNTIYF. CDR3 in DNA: TGCGCCAGCAGCTGGGACGGAACTGGAAACACCATATATTTT.

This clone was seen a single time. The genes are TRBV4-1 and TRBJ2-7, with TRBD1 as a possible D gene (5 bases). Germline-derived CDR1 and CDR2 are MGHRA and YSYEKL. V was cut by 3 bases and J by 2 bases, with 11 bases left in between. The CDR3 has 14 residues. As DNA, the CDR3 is TGCGCCAGCAGCCAGGGCAGGGCTGCCTACGAGCAGTACTTC. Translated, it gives CASSQGRAAYEQYF.

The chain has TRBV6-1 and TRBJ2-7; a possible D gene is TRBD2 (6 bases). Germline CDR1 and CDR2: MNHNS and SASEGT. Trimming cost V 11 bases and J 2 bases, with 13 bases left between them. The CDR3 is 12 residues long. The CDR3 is CAATGGTYEQYF. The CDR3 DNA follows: TGTGCCGCCACCGGAGGGACCTACGAGCAGTACTTC.

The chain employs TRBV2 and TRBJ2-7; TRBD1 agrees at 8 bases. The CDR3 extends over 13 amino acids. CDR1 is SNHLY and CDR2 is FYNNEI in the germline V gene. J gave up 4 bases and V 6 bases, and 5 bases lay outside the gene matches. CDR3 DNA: TGTGCCAGCAGCCATGGACAGGGTTACGAGCAGTACTTC. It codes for CASSHGQGYEQYF. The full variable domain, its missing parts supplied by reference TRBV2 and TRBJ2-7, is EPEVTQTPSHQVTQMGQEVILRCVPISNHLYFYWYRQILGQKVEFLVSFYNNEISEKSEIFDDQFSVERPDGSNFTLKIRSTKLEDSAMYFCASSHGQGYEQYFGPGTRLTVT.

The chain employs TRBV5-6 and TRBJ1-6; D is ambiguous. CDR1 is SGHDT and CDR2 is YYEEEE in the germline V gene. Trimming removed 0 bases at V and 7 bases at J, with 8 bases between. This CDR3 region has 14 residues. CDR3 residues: CASSLGRRNSPLHF. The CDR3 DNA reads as TGTGCCAGCAGCTTGGGACGGAGAAATTCACCCCTCCACTTT.

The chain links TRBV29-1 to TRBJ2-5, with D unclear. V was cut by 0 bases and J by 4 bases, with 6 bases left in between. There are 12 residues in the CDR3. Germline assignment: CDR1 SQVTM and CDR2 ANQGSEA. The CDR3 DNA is TGCAGCGTTGAAGAAATTTCAGAGACCCAGTACTTC. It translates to CSVEEISETQYF.

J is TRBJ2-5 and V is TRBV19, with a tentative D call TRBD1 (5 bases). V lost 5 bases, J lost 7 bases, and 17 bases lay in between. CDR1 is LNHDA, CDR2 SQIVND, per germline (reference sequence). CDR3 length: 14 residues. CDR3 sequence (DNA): TGTGCCAGTAGTGCTAAACAGGTTTTGGGGACCCAGTACTTC. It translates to CASSAKQVLGTQYF.

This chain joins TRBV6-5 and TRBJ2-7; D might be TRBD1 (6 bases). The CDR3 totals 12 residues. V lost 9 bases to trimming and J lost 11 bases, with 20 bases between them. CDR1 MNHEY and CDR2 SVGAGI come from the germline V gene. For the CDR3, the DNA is TGTGCCAGAGTTGGAAATCAACAGGGCAAGTACTTC. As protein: CARVGNQQGKYF.

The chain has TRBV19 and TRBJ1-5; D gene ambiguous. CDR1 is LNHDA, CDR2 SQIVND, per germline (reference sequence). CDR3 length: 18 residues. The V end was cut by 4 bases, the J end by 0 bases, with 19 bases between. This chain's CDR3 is CASSTDPPVGNSNQPQHF. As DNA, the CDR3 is TGTGCCAGTAGTACAGACCCTCCTGTTGGGAATAGCAATCAGCCCCAGCATTTT.

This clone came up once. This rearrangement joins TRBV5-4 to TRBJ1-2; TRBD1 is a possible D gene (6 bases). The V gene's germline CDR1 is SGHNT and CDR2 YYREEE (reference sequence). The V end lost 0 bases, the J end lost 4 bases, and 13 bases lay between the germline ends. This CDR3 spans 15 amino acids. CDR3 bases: TGTGCCAGCAGCTTGGGGACTAAACAGGGCTATGGCTACACCTTC. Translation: CASSLGTKQGYGYTF.

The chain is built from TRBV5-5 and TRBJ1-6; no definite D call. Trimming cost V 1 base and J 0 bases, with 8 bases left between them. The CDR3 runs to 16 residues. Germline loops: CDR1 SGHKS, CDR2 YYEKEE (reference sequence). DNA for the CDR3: TGTGCCAGCAGCTTGCTTCCTGGCTCCTATAATTCACCCCTCCACTTT. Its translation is CASSLLPGSYNSPLHF. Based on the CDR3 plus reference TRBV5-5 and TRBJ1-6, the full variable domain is DAGVTQSPTHLIKTRGQQVTLRCSPISGHKSVSWYQQVLGQGPQFIFQYYEKEERGRGNFPDRFSARQFPNYSSELNVNALLLGDSALYLCASSLLPGSYNSPLHFGNGTRLTVT.

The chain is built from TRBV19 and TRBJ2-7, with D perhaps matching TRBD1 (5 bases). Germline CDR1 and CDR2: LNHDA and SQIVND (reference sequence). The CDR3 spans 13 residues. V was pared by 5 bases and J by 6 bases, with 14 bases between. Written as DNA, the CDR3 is TGTGCCAGTAGTGTTAACAGGAGAGGCGAGCAGTACTTC. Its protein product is CASSVNRRGEQYF. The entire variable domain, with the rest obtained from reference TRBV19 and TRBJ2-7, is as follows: DGGITQSPKYLFRKEGQNVTLSCEQNLNHDAMYWYRQDPGQGLRLIYYSQIVNDFQKGDIAEGYSVSREKKESFPLTVTSAQKNPTAFYLCASSVNRRGEQYFGPGTRLTVT.